The 32 T cell receptor beta chains listed next were all sequenced from one sample in a study of control samples from healthy donors and cancer patients. The table came from immunoSEQ multiplex PCR; TCRdb's copy has only in-frame clones and leaves some out. The table has 100,000 to 120,000 clones, roughly 90% seen once. Sequencing used PBMCs. Every receptor here comes from a woman aged 55-69 years with lung cancer.

The chain combines TRBV18 with TRBJ1-1; 8 bases agree with TRBD1. The V segment lost 5 bases and the J segment 3 bases; nucleotides outside the gene matches: 2. The CDR3 extends over 13 amino acids. Germline V gene sequence: CDR1 KGHSH, CDR2 LQKENI. The CDR3 DNA follows: TGTGCCAGCTCATCGGACAGGGACACTGAAGCTTTCTTT. This codes for CASSSDRDTEAFF. The full variable domain, with the rest looked up from reference TRBV18 and TRBJ1-1, is NAGVMQNPRHLVRRRGQEARLRCSPMKGHSHVYWYRQLPEEGLKFMVYLQKENIIDESGMPKERFSAEFPKEGPSILRIQQVVRGDSAAYFCASSSDRDTEAFFGQGTRLTVV.

For the CDR3, the DNA is TGTGCCAGCAGCTCTGACAGGGGGCTCTACAATGAGCAGTTCTTC. It translates to CASSSDRGLYNEQFF. The genes are TRBV7-2 and TRBJ2-1; TRBD1 matches 10 bases. The CDR3 sequence is 15 residues long. Trimming at V came to 4 bases and at J to 3 bases, leaving 3 bases not matched to a gene. Germline CDR1 and CDR2: SGHTA and FQGNSA.

V usage is TRBV19 and J usage is TRBJ2-2; perhaps TRBD2 as D (5 bases). The CDR3 runs 15 residues. In germline, CDR1 is LNHDA, CDR2 SQIVND (reference sequence). Trimming shortened V by 3 bases and J by 2 bases, and 10 bases separated the two germline ends. CDR3: CASSIARVNTGELFF. Written as DNA, the CDR3 is TGTGCCAGTAGTATTGCGCGGGTTAACACCGGGGAGCTGTTTTTT.

CDR3 sequence (DNA): TGCAGCGTTCAGGGATCGAACACTGAAGCTTTCTTT. This gives the protein CSVQGSNTEAFF. The chain recombines TRBV29-1 with TRBJ1-1, with a possible D match to TRBD1 (5 bases). Between the trimmed V and J ends, which lost 5 bases and 1 base, there was a span of 8 bases. The CDR3 loop spans 12 amino acids. The germline CDR1 and CDR2 sequences are SQVTM and ANQGSEA.

A few counts support this clone. The chain couples TRBV19 to TRBJ1-3; D gene ambiguous. CDR3 length: 14 residues. The ends were cut back, 4 bases at V and 0 bases at J, with 7 bases in the middle. Per the germline V gene, CDR1 is LNHDA and CDR2 is SQIVND (reference sequence). In nucleotides, the CDR3 is TGTGCCAGTAGTACCGGTAACTCTGGAAACACCATATATTTT. Its translation is CASSTGNSGNTIYF.

This chain uses TRBV3-1 (or the pseudogene TRBV3-2) with TRBJ2-1; 8 bases fit TRBD1. After removal of 3 bases from V and 9 bases from J, the junction contained 10 bases not matched to a gene. Germline V gene sequence: CDR1 LGHDT, CDR2 YNNKEL (reference sequence). The length of the CDR3 is 15 residues. Here the CDR3 reads CASSHHGQGSGEQFF. CDR3 coding DNA: TGTGCCAGCAGCCATCACGGACAGGGAAGCGGTGAGCAGTTCTTC.

The chain carries TRBV19 and TRBJ1-5, with 12 positions matching TRBD1. The junction had 7 bases not matched to a gene; V was cut back by 5 bases and J by 5 bases. The CDR3 totals 16 residues. Germline CDR1 LNHDA, CDR2 SQIVND (reference sequence). As DNA, the CDR3 is TGTGCCAGTAGTCTCCGGGACAGGGGGCGTGATCAGCCCCAGCATTTT. Protein sequence: CASSLRDRGRDQPQHF.

The chain combines TRBV5-1 with TRBJ2-1, with a weak D call TRBD1 (6 bases). The germline CDR1 and CDR2 sequences are SGHRS and YFSETQ. V dropped 0 bases and J dropped 5 bases, with 6 bases sitting between them. CDR3 size: 13 residues. The CDR3 sequence: CASSLGQDNEQFF. In DNA form, the CDR3 reads TGCGCCAGCAGCTTGGGACAGGACAATGAGCAGTTCTTC.

J is TRBJ1-1 and V is TRBV6-4; D remains unclear. The CDR3 is 14 amino acids. V was trimmed by 0 bases and J by 1 base, leaving 6 bases between them. Germline V CDR1 and CDR2: MRHNA, SNTAGT. In DNA form, the CDR3 reads TGTGCCAGCAGTGACTCGGCAGGGAACACTGAAGCTTTCTTT. Amino acid sequence: CASSDSAGNTEAFF.

This chain joins TRBV28 and TRBJ1-4; D gene uncertain. The CDR3 loop spans 15 amino acids. Germline CDR1 and CDR2: MDHEN and SYDVKM. Trimming removed 2 bases from V and 5 bases from J, with 12 bases in between. The CDR3 DNA follows: TGTGCCAGCAGTTTAAGGCGGAGCGACAATGAAAAACTGTTTTTT. Protein product: CASSLRRSDNEKLFF.

This clone came up once. This chain uses TRBV14 with TRBJ2-1; weak D call: TRBD1 (6 bases). V lost 1 base and J lost 7, with 11 bases in between. CDR1 is SGHDN and CDR2 is FVKESK in the germline V gene. There are 14 residues in the CDR3. The CDR3 nucleotides read TGTGCCAGCAGCCAAGTTGCAGGGGTGAATGAGCAGTTCTTC. Encoded protein: CASSQVAGVNEQFF.

This clone was seen only a few times. The chain joins TRBV7-9 to TRBJ2-1; TRBD2 matches 10 bases. Trimming cost V 5 bases and J 3 bases; bases outside gene matches: 7. This CDR3 is built from 16 residues. Germline-derived CDR1 and CDR2 are SEHNR and FQNEAQ (reference sequence). CDR3 region: CASSPGLAGDYNEQFF. The CDR3 coding sequence is TGTGCCAGCAGCCCCGGGCTAGCGGGAGACTACAATGAGCAGTTCTTC.

CDR3 protein: CASSWSRGYEQYF. Here the CDR3 DNA reads TGTGCCAGCAGCTGGTCTAGGGGCTACGAGCAGTACTTC. The rearrangement links TRBV14 to TRBJ2-7; D may be TRBD1 (5 bases). The CDR3 spans 13 residues. The V gene lost 5 bases and the J gene lost 3 bases, with 11 bases spanning the gap. Germline CDR1 and CDR2: SGHDN and FVKESK.

The V gene is TRBV30, the J gene TRBJ1-2, with TRBD1 matching over 10 bases. Unmatched junction bases numbered 14, after V lost 3 bases and J lost 7 bases. CDR1 and CDR2 (germline): GTSNPN, SVGIG (reference sequence). The length of the CDR3 is 16 residues. The chain's CDR3 is CAWRGLRDRGLIGYTF. CDR3 nucleotides: TGTGCCTGGAGAGGCCTCCGGGACAGGGGATTAATTGGCTACACCTTC.

The rearrangement joins TRBV15 to TRBJ1-1; possibly TRBD1 for D (5 bases). CDR3 length equals 15 residues. The germline V gene encodes CDR1 LNHNV and CDR2 YYDKDF (reference sequence). Trimming stripped 5 bases from V and 0 bases from J, with 13 bases between. The CDR3 sequence is CATSSRGQLNTEAFF. The CDR3 nucleotides read TGTGCCACCAGCTCTCGGGGCCAATTGAACACTGAAGCTTTCTTT.

The chain employs TRBV7-9 and TRBJ1-5; 7 positions match TRBD1. CDR1 and CDR2 (germline): SEHNR, FQNEAQ (reference sequence). The V gene end was trimmed by 5 bases and the J gene end by 6 bases; junction bases not matched to a gene: 10. CDR3 length: 15 amino acids. CDR3 loop: CASSAQEAGGQPQHF. CDR3 sequence (DNA): TGTGCCAGCAGCGCCCAGGAGGCAGGGGGTCAGCCCCAGCATTTT.

The chain couples TRBV4-1 to TRBJ2-1; D may be TRBD1 (6 bases). Germline CDR1 is MGHRA and CDR2 is YSYEKL. This CDR3 is 16 amino acids long. The V end lost 4 bases, the J end lost 3 bases, and 16 bases lay between the germline ends. CDR3 sequence reads: CASSRHTGLDYNEQFF. The CDR3 DNA follows: TGCGCCAGCAGCCGCCATACAGGGTTAGACTACAATGAGCAGTTCTTC.

The rearrangement uses TRBV5-5 and TRBJ1-1; no firm D call. V was cut by 0 bases and J by 5 bases, with 11 bases left in between. Germline CDR1 is SGHKS and CDR2 is YYEKEE (reference sequence). The CDR3 runs 14 residues. The CDR3 region has the DNA TGTGCCAGCAGCTTGGACTGGGTCAGTACTGAAGCTTTCTTT. Translated: CASSLDWVSTEAFF.

This clone was observed a few times. The rearrangement joins TRBV18 to TRBJ2-1, with 12 nucleotides matching TRBD2. Per germline, CDR1 KGHSH and CDR2 LQKENI. The CDR3 is 19 residues long. V shed 3 bases and J 3 bases; nucleotides not matched to a gene: 12. The CDR3: CASSPRPSGGVSHYNEQFF. The CDR3 DNA reads TGTGCCAGCTCACCGCGTCCTAGCGGGGGGGTGTCACACTACAATGAGCAGTTCTTC.

This clone was observed a handful of times. The CDR3 bases are TGTGCCAGCAGCTGGCCGGGACAGTTAGCCAAAAACATTCAGTACTTC. Protein product: CASSWPGQLAKNIQYF. The V gene is TRBV7-2, the J gene TRBJ2-4; 7 bases are shared with TRBD1. Trimming removed 4 bases from V and 0 bases from J; junction bases left unmatched: 6. Looked up from germline, CDR1 is SGHTA and CDR2 is FQGNSA. There are 16 residues in the CDR3.

V gene TRBV6-1 combines with J gene TRBJ2-3, with 12 bases that match TRBD2. This CDR3 is 17 amino acids long. V lost 1 base to trimming and J lost 1 base; unmatched junction nucleotides: 3. CDR1 and CDR2 from the germline V gene are MNHNS and SASEGT. The CDR3 bases are TGTGCCAGCAGTGAAGTGGCTAGCGGGGGGGGCACAGATACGCAGTATTTT. Encoded protein: CASSEVASGGGTDTQYF.

J is TRBJ2-3 and V is TRBV6-5; possibly TRBD1 for D (6 bases). Trimming shortened V by 8 bases and J by 6 bases, and 21 bases separated the two germline ends. The V gene's germline CDR1 is MNHEY and CDR2 SVGAGI. This CDR3 is 15 amino acids long. CDR3 DNA sequence: TGTGCCAGCCTAAGGCAGGGGCGAGTTCCTGATACGCAGTATTTT. Encoded protein: CASLRQGRVPDTQYF.

There are a few counts of this clone. The chain is built from TRBV15 and TRBJ1-1; D not certain. Germline CDR1 is LNHNV and CDR2 is YYDKDF (reference sequence). V lost 2 bases, J lost 3 bases, and 13 bases lay in between. The CDR3 runs 15 residues. Here the CDR3 reads CATSRLLGGDTEAFF. The CDR3 DNA follows: TGTGCCACCAGCAGACTCCTGGGTGGGGACACTGAAGCTTTCTTT.

V and J are TRBV9 and TRBJ1-2, with 8 bases lining up with TRBD1. Germline V gene sequence: CDR1 SGDLS, CDR2 YYNGEE. The junction had 5 bases not matched to a gene; V was cut back by 0 bases and J by 10 bases. The CDR3 length is 13 residues. The CDR3 coding sequence is TGTGCCAGCAGCGTAGAAACAGGGGGGGCCTACACCTTC. It specifies CASSVETGGAYTF.

The CDR3 reads CASSLGGANEQFF. The CDR3 DNA follows: TGTGCCAGCAGTTTAGGAGGGGCGAATGAGCAGTTCTTC. The gene calls are TRBV12-3 or TRBV12-4 and TRBJ2-1; D is perhaps TRBD1 or TRBD2 (5 bases each). This CDR3 has 13 amino acids. V was shortened by 1 base and J by 7 bases, with 8 bases between the two germline ends.

The genes are TRBV29-1 and TRBJ2-7; maybe TRBD1 (5 bases). The V end lost 4 bases, the J end lost 3 bases, and 16 bases lay between the germline ends. The CDR3 is 14 residues long. Germline loops: CDR1 SQVTM, CDR2 ANQGSEA. Here the CDR3 DNA reads TGCAGCGTTGTTCGCCGGCAGGGATTCTACGAGCAGTACTTC. It is translated as CSVVRRQGFYEQYF.

The rearrangement joins TRBV19 to TRBJ1-1, with D hard to call. Deletions cut 4 bases from V and 4 bases from J, with 7 bases between. The CDR3 extends over 12 amino acids. Germline V gene data show CDR1 as LNHDA and CDR2 as SQIVND (reference sequence). The CDR3 nucleotides are TGTGCCAGTAGTAGATTGGCCACTGAAGCTTTCTTT. It specifies CASSRLATEAFF. Looking up the rest from reference TRBV19 and TRBJ1-1 gives the full variable domain: DGGITQSPKYLFRKEGQNVTLSCEQNLNHDAMYWYRQDPGQGLRLIYYSQIVNDFQKGDIAEGYSVSREKKESFPLTVTSAQKNPTAFYLCASSRLATEAFFGQGTRLTVV.

The chain recombines TRBV19 with TRBJ1-1; D perhaps matches TRBD1 (6 bases). The V gene lost 0 bases and the J gene lost 0 bases, with 8 bases spanning the gap. The germline gives CDR1 LNHDA, CDR2 SQIVND (reference sequence). The CDR3 consists of 15 residues. The CDR3 coding sequence is TGTGCCAGTAGTATAGAGGACAGAATGAACACTGAAGCTTTCTTT. Translation gives CASSIEDRMNTEAFF.

CDR3 bases: TGTGCCAGCAGTGACTTTACAGGGGGCAACGAGCAGTACTTC. Its translation: CASSDFTGGNEQYF. The chain recombines TRBV2 with TRBJ2-7; 9 bases agree with TRBD1. Germline CDR1 reads SNHLY; CDR2 reads FYNNEI. With V trimmed by 3 bases and J by 5 bases, 5 bases remained unmatched. The CDR3 runs 14 residues.

The chain carries TRBV5-6 and TRBJ2-5; 9 nucleotides line up with TRBD2. Germline CDR1 SGHDT, CDR2 YYEEEE. J lost 7 bases, V lost 2 bases, and 12 bases had no gene match. CDR3 length equals 16 residues. CDR3 coding DNA: TGTGCCAGCAGCTTTTTGGGAGCGGGAGGAATGGTGACCCAGTACTTC. Its protein product is CASSFLGAGGMVTQYF.

The chain couples TRBV4-1 to TRBJ1-2; D uncertain. The V and J ends lost 1 base and 1 base respectively, with 10 bases between them. This CDR3 comprises 15 residues. The V gene's germline CDR1 is MGHRA and CDR2 YSYEKL. CDR3 residues: CASSQGPRVNYGYTF. CDR3 sequence (DNA): TGCGCCAGCAGCCAAGGGCCGCGGGTTAACTATGGCTACACCTTC.

V is TRBV19 and J is TRBJ2-3, with 10 bases lining up with TRBD2. The CDR3 has 15 residues. Germline loops: CDR1 LNHDA, CDR2 SQIVND (reference sequence). Trimming took 5 bases from V and 1 from J; bases not matched to a gene: 3. The CDR3 here is CASSLTSGGTDTQYF. Here the CDR3 DNA reads TGTGCCAGTAGTTTAACTAGCGGGGGCACAGATACGCAGTATTTT.